Listed below are T cell receptor beta chains from one sample, sequenced in a study of blood T cell repertoires in COVID-19. This table comes from immunoSEQ multiplex PCR, and its TCRdb copy is limited to in-frame clones, with some not included. Of about 520,000 clones listed, approximately 85% were seen once; the top ten hold approximately 3.4%. Sequencing was done on a sample of peripheral blood. All receptors derive from a human donor in a cohort sampled during active COVID-19. The CDR3 runs from the conserved cysteine through the conserved F or W. The D gene is left open where the match is weak. Not every row has a clone size; where given, it reads once, few, many or a size class.

V gene: TRBV29-1
D gene: -
clone size: -
J gene: TRBJ2-2
CDR3 protein: CSALPGAPENTGELFF
CDR3 DNA: TGCAGCGCTCTCCCGGGAGCTCCCGAGAACACCGGGGAGCTGTTTTTT

V gene: TRBV7-2
D gene: -
clone size: -
J gene: TRBJ1-3
CDR3 protein: CASSLAPPGSGNTIYF
CDR3 DNA: TGTGCCAGCAGCTTAGCCCCGCCGGGCTCTGGAAACACCATATATTTT

V gene: TRBV11-3
D gene: -
clone size: -
J gene: TRBJ1-1
CDR3 protein: CASSLPDTEAFF
CDR3 DNA: TGTGCCAGCAGCTTACCCGACACTGAAGCTTTCTTT

V gene: TRBV7-9
D gene: -
clone size: -
J gene: TRBJ2-5
CDR3 protein: CASSRGQNQETQYF
CDR3 DNA: TGTGCCAGCAGCCGCGGACAGAACCAAGAGACCCAGTACTTC

V gene: TRBV2
D gene: -
clone size: -
J gene: TRBJ1-5
CDR3 protein: CASGVGGPQPQHF
CDR3 DNA: TGTGCCAGCGGCGTGGGGGGGCCTCAGCCCCAGCATTTT

V gene: TRBV7-3
D gene: -
clone size: -
J gene: TRBJ2-3
CDR3 protein: CASSLGVSGVTDTQYF
CDR3 DNA: TGTGCCAGCAGCTTAGGGGTTAGCGGTGTCACAGATACGCAGTATTTT

V gene: TRBV7-2
D gene: -
clone size: few
J gene: TRBJ1-6
CDR3 protein: CASSLEGGPRSDSPLHF
CDR3 DNA: TGTGCCAGCAGCTTAGAAGGAGGTCCCCGTAGTGATTCACCCCTCCACTTT

V gene: TRBV7-2
D gene: TRBD2
clone size: -
J gene: TRBJ2-7
CDR3 protein: CASSLEGTSGSREQYF
CDR3 DNA: TGTGCCAGCAGCTTAGAGGGGACTAGCGGGAGTCGCGAGCAGTACTTC

V gene: TRBV10-1
D gene: -
clone size: -
J gene: TRBJ2-3
CDR3 protein: CASSSSGASTDTQYF
CDR3 DNA: TGCGCCAGCAGCTCGTCCGGTGCTAGCACAGATACGCAGTATTTT

V gene: TRBV7-9
D gene: TRBD1
clone size: -
J gene: TRBJ2-1
CDR3 protein: CASSLALGQGINEQFF
CDR3 DNA: TGTGCCAGCAGCTTGGCCTTGGGACAGGGTATCAATGAGCAGTTCTTC

V gene: TRBV7-2
D gene: TRBD1
clone size: -
J gene: TRBJ2-7
CDR3 protein: CASSWDRASEQYF
CDR3 DNA: TGTGCCAGCAGCTGGGACAGGGCCTCCGAGCAGTACTTC

V gene: TRBV9
D gene: TRBD2
clone size: -
J gene: TRBJ2-1
CDR3 protein: CASSREEGEQFF
CDR3 DNA: TGTGCCAGCTCGCGGGAGGAGGGTGAGCAGTTCTTC

V gene: TRBV7-6
D gene: -
clone size: -
J gene: TRBJ1-3
CDR3 protein: CASSLFDAGSFGNTIYF
CDR3 DNA: TGTGCCAGCAGCTTATTCGATGCAGGGTCCTTTGGAAACACCATATATTTT

V gene: TRBV4-2
D gene: -
clone size: -
J gene: TRBJ2-3
CDR3 protein: CASSQDLGQRTDTQYF
CDR3 DNA: TGTGCCAGCAGCCAAGATCTCGGACAGCGCACAGATACGCAGTATTTT

V gene: TRBV20-1
D gene: -
clone size: -
J gene: TRBJ1-2
CDR3 protein: CSASGQNYGYTF
CDR3 DNA: TGCAGTGCTAGTGGGCAGAACTATGGCTACACCTTC

V gene: TRBV5-5
D gene: TRBD1
clone size: -
J gene: TRBJ2-7
CDR3 protein: CASSLGQGDYEQYF
CDR3 DNA: TGTGCCAGCAGCTTGGGACAGGGGGACTACGAGCAGTACTTC

V gene: TRBV28
D gene: -
clone size: -
J gene: TRBJ2-1
CDR3 protein: CASTTSGPSGYNEQFF
CDR3 DNA: TGTGCCAGCACCACTTCGGGCCCTTCGGGATACAATGAGCAGTTCTTC

V gene: TRBV10-3
D gene: TRBD1
clone size: -
J gene: TRBJ2-7
CDR3 protein: CAISDVRTGPYEQYF
CDR3 DNA: TGTGCCATCAGTGATGTCCGGACAGGGCCCTACGAGCAGTACTTC

V gene: TRBV2
D gene: -
clone size: -
J gene: TRBJ1-3
CDR3 protein: CASKPVSGNTIYF
CDR3 DNA: TGTGCCAGCAAACCAGTCTCTGGAAACACCATATATTTT

V gene: TRBV9
D gene: TRBD1
clone size: -
J gene: TRBJ1-4
CDR3 protein: CASSNFSRDREAADEKLFF
CDR3 DNA: TGTGCCAGCAGCAATTTCAGCCGGGACAGGGAAGCTGCCGATGAAAAACTGTTTTTT

V gene: TRBV7-2
D gene: -
clone size: -
J gene: TRBJ1-2
CDR3 protein: CASSTTDRNYGYTF
CDR3 DNA: TGTGCCAGCAGCACAACAGACAGGAACTATGGCTACACCTTC

V gene: TRBV7-9
D gene: -
clone size: -
J gene: TRBJ2-7
CDR3 protein: CASSASGYEQYF
CDR3 DNA: TGTGCCAGCAGCGCTTCAGGCTACGAGCAGTACTTC

V gene: TRBV5-4
D gene: TRBD1
clone size: -
J gene: TRBJ2-2
CDR3 protein: CASSSGQGTNTGELFF
CDR3 DNA: TGTGCCAGCAGCTCCGGACAGGGGACGAACACCGGGGAGCTGTTTTTT

V gene: TRBV30
D gene: -
clone size: many
J gene: TRBJ2-3
CDR3 protein: CALGGAVRLF
CDR3 DNA: TGTGCCTTAGGGGGAGCGGTCCGCCTTTTT

V gene: TRBV5-6
D gene: TRBD1
clone size: -
J gene: TRBJ1-2
CDR3 protein: CASSLGDPDWDRANYGYTF
CDR3 DNA: TGTGCCAGCAGCTTGGGGGACCCTGATTGGGACAGGGCCAACTATGGCTACACCTTC

V gene: TRBV4-3
D gene: TRBD2
clone size: once
J gene: TRBJ2-7
CDR3 protein: CASSQGTSGRAGEQYF
CDR3 DNA: TGCGCCAGCAGCCAAGGGACTAGCGGGAGGGCGGGGGAGCAGTACTTC

V gene: TRBV9
D gene: TRBD2
clone size: -
J gene: TRBJ2-3
CDR3 protein: CASSFLGAGGLTSTDTQYF
CDR3 DNA: TGTGCCAGCAGCTTCCTAGGGGCGGGAGGCCTAACTAGCACAGATACGCAGTATTTT

V gene: TRBV2
D gene: -
clone size: few
J gene: TRBJ1-1
CDR3 protein: CASGLRQTNTEAFF
CDR3 DNA: TGTGCCAGCGGCTTGAGACAGACCAACACTGAAGCTTTCTTT

V gene: TRBV19
D gene: TRBD2
clone size: -
J gene: TRBJ2-3
CDR3 protein: CASNLAVAGGADTQYF
CDR3 DNA: TGTGCCAGTAACCTTGCAGTTGCGGGAGGGGCAGATACGCAGTATTTT

V gene: TRBV5-4
D gene: -
clone size: -
J gene: TRBJ2-1
CDR3 protein: CASSLESEQFF
CDR3 DNA: TGTGCCAGCAGCTTAGAGAGTGAGCAGTTCTTC

V gene: TRBV15
D gene: TRBD2
clone size: -
J gene: TRBJ2-2
CDR3 protein: CATSGLGLYTGELFF
CDR3 DNA: TGTGCCACCTCCGGACTAGGCTTGTACACCGGGGAGCTGTTTTTT

V gene: TRBV5-1
D gene: TRBD1
clone size: -
J gene: TRBJ2-6
CDR3 protein: CASSREDRQGAAGANVLTF
CDR3 DNA: TGCGCCAGCAGCCGCGAGGACCGACAGGGGGCGGCTGGGGCCAACGTCCTGACTTTC

V gene: TRBV7-3
D gene: TRBD2
clone size: -
J gene: TRBJ2-1
CDR3 protein: CASSHGTSSNEQFF
CDR3 DNA: TGTGCCAGCAGCCATGGGACTAGCAGCAATGAGCAGTTCTTC

V gene: TRBV7-2
D gene: TRBD1
clone size: -
J gene: TRBJ1-4
CDR3 protein: CASSLAGGQGNEKLFF
CDR3 DNA: TGTGCCAGCAGCTTAGCGGGGGGACAGGGCAATGAAAAACTGTTTTTT

V gene: TRBV7-2
D gene: TRBD1
clone size: -
J gene: TRBJ1-1
CDR3 protein: CASSPRGGVGTEAFF
CDR3 DNA: TGTGCCAGCAGCCCCAGAGGGGGCGTCGGGACTGAAGCTTTCTTT

V gene: TRBV20-1
D gene: -
clone size: -
J gene: TRBJ1-2
CDR3 protein: CSASFAEGTYGYTF
CDR3 DNA: TGCAGTGCTAGTTTTGCAGAGGGAACCTATGGCTACACCTTC

V gene: TRBV21-1
D gene: -
clone size: -
J gene: TRBJ1-5
CDR3 protein: CASSKGFYRVHNQPQHF
CDR3 DNA: TGTGCCAGCAGCAAAGGCTTTTACAGGGTTCACAATCAGCCCCAGCATTTT

V gene: TRBV9
D gene: -
clone size: -
J gene: TRBJ2-3
CDR3 protein: CASSVGAMTSTDTQYF
CDR3 DNA: TGTGCCAGCAGCGTAGGTGCAATGACTAGCACAGATACGCAGTATTTT

V gene: TRBV19
D gene: TRBD2
clone size: -
J gene: TRBJ2-1
CDR3 protein: CATHPSGAYNEQFF
CDR3 DNA: TGTGCCACCCATCCCAGCGGGGCCTACAATGAGCAGTTCTTC

V gene: TRBV7-9
D gene: TRBD1
clone size: -
J gene: TRBJ1-5
CDR3 protein: CASSLQGAENQPQHF
CDR3 DNA: TGTGCCAGCAGCCTACAGGGGGCTGAGAATCAGCCCCAGCATTTT

V gene: TRBV21-1
D gene: -
clone size: -
J gene: TRBJ2-7
CDR3 protein: CASSPGLAEPYEQYF
CDR3 DNA: TGTGCCAGCAGCCCAGGACTAGCGGAGCCCTACGAGCAGTACTTC

V gene: TRBV10-3
D gene: TRBD1
clone size: -
J gene: TRBJ2-7
CDR3 protein: CASSRDRVYEQYF
CDR3 DNA: TGTGCCAGCTCCCGGGACAGGGTATACGAGCAGTACTTC

V gene: TRBV30
D gene: -
clone size: -
J gene: TRBJ2-3
CDR3 protein: CAWRSRGSDTQYF
CDR3 DNA: TGTGCCTGGAGATCAAGGGGGTCAGATACGCAGTATTTT

V gene: TRBV4-3
D gene: -
clone size: -
J gene: TRBJ1-4
CDR3 protein: CASSLDPGNEKLFF
CDR3 DNA: TGCGCCAGCAGCCTCGACCCGGGAAATGAAAAACTGTTTTTT

V gene: TRBV2
D gene: TRBD1
clone size: -
J gene: TRBJ1-4
CDR3 protein: CASAPREGQGAEKLFF
CDR3 DNA: TGTGCCAGCGCCCCCCGTGAGGGACAGGGTGCTGAAAAACTGTTTTTT

V gene: TRBV19
D gene: -
clone size: -
J gene: TRBJ1-2
CDR3 protein: CASSRPTVNGYTF
CDR3 DNA: TGTGCCAGTAGTAGACCAACAGTCAATGGCTACACCTTC

V gene: TRBV28
D gene: TRBD1
clone size: -
J gene: TRBJ1-2
CDR3 protein: CASSLQGVNGYTF
CDR3 DNA: TGTGCCAGCAGTCTGCAGGGGGTCAATGGCTACACCTTC

V gene: TRBV11-3
D gene: TRBD2
clone size: -
J gene: TRBJ2-1
CDR3 protein: CASSSRLAGVDEQFF
CDR3 DNA: TGTGCCAGCAGCTCCCGGCTAGCGGGAGTTGATGAGCAGTTCTTC